This TCR beta chain is from a study of cytomegalovirus exposure and HLA in healthy donors. Study-level background: Roughly 86 million unique TCRs from HLA-typed donors made up an early data release.

This CDR3 region has 15 residues. CDR1 and CDR2 (germline): LNHNV, YYDKDF (reference sequence). The V segment lost 0 bases and the J segment 7 bases; nucleotides outside the gene matches: 5. This PCR relied on a set of 60 Vbeta primers and 13 Jbeta primers. Sequencing used immunoSEQ multiplex PCR; TCRdb keeps in-frame clones, though not all of them. The table records more than 140,000 clones, 60% to 80% of them present only once. Material: PBMCs. The origin of this receptor is a male donor in good health and CMV-seronegative. The chain is built from TRBV15 and TRBJ2-7, with TRBD2 matching over 11 bases. In DNA, the CDR3 is TGTGCCACCAGCAGAGATGTCCTAGCGGGAGGTGAGCAGTACTTC. This encodes CATSRDVLAGGEQYF.